Below, 23 T cell receptor beta chains from the same sample are listed, as sequenced in a study of cytomegalovirus exposure and HLA in healthy donors. PCR employed 60 Vbeta and 13 Jbeta primers. The repertoire was sequenced with immunoSEQ multiplex PCR; TCRdb's copy has only in-frame clones and lacks some. This sample's clone table lists 60,000 to 85,000 clones. Sequenced input: PBMCs. Source of these receptors: a man aged 45-65 years in good health and CMV-seropositive.

The V and J genes are TRBV28 and TRBJ1-1; TRBD1 agrees at 10 bases. V dropped 5 bases and J dropped 4; count of bases not matched to a gene: 16. Looked up from germline, CDR1 is MDHEN and CDR2 is SYDVKM. The CDR3 is made up of 18 amino acids. CDR3 bases: TGTGCCAGCAGTACGGGAGGACAGGGGGGCTCATTGAGCACTGAAGCTTTCTTT. This translates into CASSTGGQGGSLSTEAFF.

The chain recombines TRBV28 with TRBJ1-5; 10 nucleotides match TRBD1. Looked up from germline, CDR1 is MDHEN and CDR2 is SYDVKM. The V and J ends lost 6 bases and 6 bases, in that order; junction bases with no gene match: 5. This CDR3 has 14 amino acids. The CDR3 loop reads CASRTDRGRQPQHF. The CDR3 nucleotides are TGTGCCAGCAGAACAGACAGGGGGCGTCAGCCCCAGCATTTT.

This rearrangement joins TRBV6-1 to TRBJ2-5; tentative D call: TRBD2 (5 bases). This CDR3 has 14 amino acids. Germline V gene sequence: CDR1 MNHNS, CDR2 SASEGT. With 1 base removed from V and 0 bases from J, the gap between germline ends came to 6 bases. The CDR3 reads CASSEGGYQETQYF. The CDR3 DNA reads TGTGCCAGCAGTGAAGGAGGGTACCAAGAGACCCAGTACTTC.

This chain uses TRBV27 with TRBJ2-3, with 7 bases aligning to TRBD2. The V and J ends lost 4 bases and 7 bases, in that order; junction bases with no gene match: 14. Germline V lookup: CDR1 MNHEY, CDR2 SMNVEV (reference sequence). There are 16 residues in the CDR3. Here the CDR3 reads CASSSASGENRHTQYF. For the CDR3, the DNA is TGTGCCAGCAGTTCGGCTAGCGGAGAAAACCGACATACGCAGTATTTT.

The chain links TRBV5-1 to TRBJ2-5; the match to TRBD1 covers 7 bases. After removal of 4 bases from V and 3 bases from J, the junction contained 3 bases not matched to a gene. Germline V gene sequence: CDR1 SGHRS, CDR2 YFSETQ. This CDR3 contains 13 residues. CDR3 protein: CASSLGTEETQYF. CDR3 in DNA: TGCGCCAGCAGCCTCGGGACAGAAGAGACCCAGTACTTC.

The chain links TRBV5-1 to TRBJ2-1, with 8 nucleotides matching TRBD2. Germline V gene lookup returns CDR1 SGHRS and CDR2 YFSETQ. J lost 7 bases, V lost 1 base, and 13 bases had no gene match. The CDR3 contains 17 residues. The CDR3 nucleotides read TGCGCCAGCAGCTTGTCTAAGGGACTAGGGAAGGAAAATGAGCAGTTCTTC. This encodes CASSLSKGLGKENEQFF.

The gene calls are TRBV18 and TRBJ1-2; no firm D call. Germline CDR1 reads KGHSH; CDR2 reads LQKENI. This CDR3 contains 13 residues. V shed 3 bases and J shed 4 bases, with 9 bases lying between them. CDR3 region: CASSPEGTYGYTF. As DNA, the CDR3 is TGTGCCAGCTCACCGGAGGGAACCTATGGCTACACCTTC.

The chain employs TRBV19 and TRBJ1-5; 8 positions agree with TRBD1. Germline lookup yields CDR1 LNHDA and CDR2 SQIVND (reference sequence). This CDR3 has 16 amino acids. V lost 5 bases to trimming and J lost 1 base; unmatched junction nucleotides: 7. The CDR3 here is CASSPRTGMSNQPQHF. The CDR3 coding sequence is TGTGCCAGTAGTCCTCGGACAGGGATGAGCAATCAGCCCCAGCATTTT.

This chain connects TRBV21-1 to TRBJ2-3; the DNA was not used to check the table's D call, TRBD2. TRBV21-1 is a pseudogene. The CDR3 has 16 residues. The CDR3 spells CASSKMGGLYTDTQYF. The CDR3 DNA is TGTGCCAGCAGCAAGATGGGCGGACTGTACACAGATACGCAGTATTTT.

The rearrangement uses TRBV5-8 and TRBJ1-5; the D gene is possibly TRBD1 (5 bases). Germline-derived CDR1 and CDR2 are SGHTS and YDEGEE. This CDR3 has 12 residues. Trimming took off 6 bases at V and 6 bases at J, with 10 bases between the two ends. CDR3 residues: CASTWGGQPQHF. The CDR3 DNA is TGTGCCAGCACCTGGGGGGGTCAGCCCCAGCATTTT.

V usage is TRBV27 and J usage is TRBJ2-1, with D perhaps matching TRBD2 (6 bases). The CDR3 spans 20 residues. The V gene's germline CDR1 is MNHEY and CDR2 SMNVEV (reference sequence). Trimming stripped 6 bases from V and 0 bases from J, with 27 bases between. For the CDR3, the DNA is TGTGCCAGCAGGTCCCGGGCTAGCGAAACATTTGATTACTCCTACAATGAGCAGTTCTTC. Translating gives CASRSRASETFDYSYNEQFF.

The chain has TRBV5-1 and TRBJ2-5; 8 nucleotides align to TRBD1. J gave up 4 bases and V 0 bases, and 8 bases lay outside the gene matches. Germline CDR1 and CDR2: SGHRS and YFSETQ. The CDR3 covers 16 residues. CDR3 amino acids: CASSLGETGAGETQYF. The CDR3 region has the DNA TGCGCCAGCAGCTTGGGGGAGACAGGGGCAGGAGAGACCCAGTACTTC.

The rearrangement links TRBV6-5 to TRBJ1-2; D is possibly TRBD1 (5 bases). Germline V gene lookup returns CDR1 MNHEY and CDR2 SVGAGI. Trimming cost V 0 bases and J 8 bases, with 10 bases left between them. The CDR3 is made up of 13 amino acids. The CDR3 loop is CASSYSQRGGYTF. In DNA form, the CDR3 reads TGTGCCAGCAGTTACTCACAAAGGGGCGGCTACACCTTC.

The V call is TRBV29-1, the J call TRBJ2-7; D is perhaps TRBD2 (5 bases). Per germline, CDR1 SQVTM and CDR2 ANQGSEA. The germline V and J ends were trimmed by 1 base and 2 bases, with 30 bases remaining between them. The CDR3 is 20 amino acids. The CDR3: CSVEAPRSGQASPATYEQYF. The CDR3 DNA reads as TGCAGCGTTGAAGCCCCAAGGAGCGGTCAAGCCTCCCCGGCAACCTACGAGCAGTACTTC.

The chain couples TRBV5-1 to TRBJ2-5, with 7 bases that match TRBD1. V trimming: 1 base; J trimming: 1 base; junction bases outside the gene matches: 4. The CDR3 consists of 15 residues. Per germline, CDR1 SGHRS and CDR2 YFSETQ. The CDR3 here is CASSLSGDSQETQYF. CDR3 nucleotide sequence: TGCGCCAGCAGCTTGAGTGGGGACAGCCAAGAGACCCAGTACTTC.

The V and J genes are TRBV5-6 and TRBJ1-2, with TRBD1 matching 7 bases. The CDR3 extends over 15 amino acids. The V gene end was trimmed by 4 bases and the J gene end by 4 bases; junction bases not matched to a gene: 10. Germline CDR1 reads SGHDT; CDR2 reads YYEEEE. This CDR3 is CASSTYPGDSYGYTF. The CDR3 DNA follows: TGTGCCAGCAGCACTTACCCGGGGGACAGCTATGGCTACACCTTC.

The CDR3 sequence is CASSQGQGRVKNIQYF. The CDR3 bases are TGTGCCAGCAGCCAAGGACAGGGCAGGGTCAAAAACATTCAGTACTTC. The chain combines TRBV14 with TRBJ2-4; 7 bases line up with TRBD1. The CDR3 contains 16 residues. Germline V gene sequence: CDR1 SGHDN, CDR2 FVKESK. The trim removed 1 base at V and 3 bases at J, leaving 6 bases unmatched.

The chain carries TRBV2 and TRBJ2-7, with 9 bases lining up with TRBD1. This CDR3 spans 14 amino acids. From germline, CDR1 is SNHLY and CDR2 FYNNEI. Trimming cost V 2 bases and J 7 bases; bases outside gene matches: 6. CDR3 sequence: CASSEWTGVGEQYF. The CDR3 nucleotides are TGTGCCAGCAGTGAATGGACAGGGGTCGGGGAGCAGTACTTC.

This rearrangement joins TRBV9 to TRBJ1-5; no reliable D call. Germline CDR1 SGDLS, CDR2 YYNGEE. Between the trimmed V and J ends, which lost 1 base and 6 bases, there was a span of 14 bases. The CDR3 sequence is 15 residues long. The CDR3 spells CASSVSGGSGQPQHF. CDR3 coding DNA: TGTGCCAGCAGCGTAAGCGGAGGGTCGGGTCAGCCCCAGCATTTT. The variable domain in full, completed from reference TRBV9 and TRBJ1-5, reads DSGVTQTPKHLITATGQRVTLRCSPRSGDLSVYWYQQSLDQGLQFLIQYYNGEERAKGNILERFSAQQFPDLHSELNLSSLELGDSALYFCASSVSGGSGQPQHFGDGTRLSIL.

This rearrangement joins TRBV19 to TRBJ1-5, with D maybe TRBD1 (5 bases). V dropped 1 base and J dropped 0 bases, with 10 bases sitting between them. CDR1 is LNHDA, CDR2 SQIVND, per germline (reference sequence). This CDR3 has 16 residues. For the CDR3, the DNA is TGTGCCAGTAGTATAGGGGGCAGTTATAGCAATCAGCCCCAGCATTTT. Amino acids: CASSIGGSYSNQPQHF.

This chain uses TRBV7-9 with TRBJ2-5, with a tentative D call TRBD2 (7 bases). CDR1 is SEHNR and CDR2 is FQNEAQ in the germline V gene (reference sequence). The CDR3 consists of 15 residues. Between the trimmed V and J ends, which lost 3 bases and 4 bases, there was a span of 15 bases. CDR3 DNA: TGTGCCAGCAGCTTGGGGGGGGCCAAGGGAGAGACCCAGTACTTC. Protein product: CASSLGGAKGETQYF.

The rearrangement joins TRBV19 to TRBJ2-2; D may be TRBD1 (6 bases). Trimming took 5 bases from V and 4 from J, leaving 14 bases between them. Germline CDR1 and CDR2: LNHDA and SQIVND (reference sequence). CDR3 size: 15 residues. The CDR3 here is CASSSRIQGTGELFF. The CDR3, as DNA: TGTGCCAGTAGTTCGAGAATACAGGGCACCGGGGAGCTGTTTTTT.

The V and J genes are TRBV6-5 and TRBJ2-1, with D maybe TRBD1 (6 bases). V was trimmed by 5 bases and J by 1 base, leaving 12 bases between them. This CDR3 comprises 15 residues. Germline lookup yields CDR1 MNHEY and CDR2 SVGAGI. The DNA for the CDR3 is TGTGCCAGCAGTGCGACAGGCGGGTCCTACAATGAGCAGTTCTTC. It specifies CASSATGGSYNEQFF.